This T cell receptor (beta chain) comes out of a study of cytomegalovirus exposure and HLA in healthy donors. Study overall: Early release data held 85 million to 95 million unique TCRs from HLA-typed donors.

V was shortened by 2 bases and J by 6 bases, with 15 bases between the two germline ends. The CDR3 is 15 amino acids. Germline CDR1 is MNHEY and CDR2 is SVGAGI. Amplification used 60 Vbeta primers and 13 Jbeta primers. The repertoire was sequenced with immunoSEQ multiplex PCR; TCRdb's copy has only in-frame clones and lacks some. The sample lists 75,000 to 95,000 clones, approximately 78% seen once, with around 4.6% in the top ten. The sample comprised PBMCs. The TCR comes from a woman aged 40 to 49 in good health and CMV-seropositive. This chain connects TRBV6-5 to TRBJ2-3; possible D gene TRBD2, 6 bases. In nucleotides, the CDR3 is TGTGCCAGCAGTTACCCCCAATCGGGAGTGGATACGCAGTATTTT. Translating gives CASSYPQSGVDTQYF.